The 10 T cell receptor beta chains reported below all come from one sample, sequenced in a study of T cell responses to AZD1222 COVID-19 vaccine. The method was immunoSEQ multiplex PCR; TCRdb's version includes in-frame clones alone and lacks a portion of them. Altogether about 120,000 clones are present, over 75% being singletons, with the ten largest covering more than 20%. The sample here was peripheral blood, taken on day 0 of AZD1222 vaccination. These receptors all come from an adult in good health.

The V and J genes are TRBV7-2 and TRBJ1-6, with D unclear. This CDR3 region has 17 residues. Germline CDR1 is SGHTA and CDR2 is FQGNSA. Trimming pared 0 bases from V and 11 bases from J, leaving 20 bases between. CDR3 amino acids: CASSLAEAVRLFPPLHF. As DNA, the CDR3 is TGTGCCAGCAGCTTAGCTGAGGCAGTCAGACTCTTCCCACCCCTCCACTTT. The full variable domain, in which reference TRBV7-2 and TRBJ1-6 provide the parts outside the CDR3, is GAGVSQSPSNKVTEKGKDVELRCDPISGHTALYWYRQSLGQGLEFLIYFQGNSAPDKSGLPSDRFSAERTGGSVSTLTIQRTQQEDSAVYLCASSLAEAVRLFPPLHFGNGTRLTVT.

The chain links TRBV5-1 to TRBJ2-7, with D tentatively TRBD2 (5 bases). The CDR3 is 15 amino acids. Per the germline V gene, CDR1 is SGHRS and CDR2 is YFSETQ. V was clipped by 0 bases and J by 5 bases, with 15 bases between them. The CDR3 loop is CASSLVSGFDDEQYF. CDR3 in DNA: TGCGCCAGCAGCTTGGTATCGGGGTTTGATGACGAGCAGTACTTC.

V is TRBV30 and J is TRBJ2-7, with D possibly called TRBD1 or TRBD2 (5 bases each). Trimming took off 2 bases at V and 0 bases at J, with 29 bases between the two ends. The germline gives CDR1 GTSNPN, CDR2 SVGIG (reference sequence). This CDR3 is 20 amino acids long. CDR3 region: CAWSLTSLYSRDLSSYEQYF. As DNA, the CDR3 is TGTGCCTGGAGTCTGACCTCCCTCTATAGCCGGGACCTAAGCTCCTACGAGCAGTACTTC.

This chain joins TRBV5-8 and TRBJ1-5, with TRBD1 identical over 7 bases. J lost 2 bases, V lost 3 bases, and 2 bases had no gene match. The CDR3 extends over 14 amino acids. Per germline, CDR1 SGHTS and CDR2 YDEGEE. The CDR3 DNA sequence: TGTGCCAGCAGCTCTGGGACAGGCAATCAGCCCCAGCATTTT. Amino acids: CASSSGTGNQPQHF.

The chain joins TRBV20-1 to TRBJ2-1, with 7 positions matching TRBD2. This CDR3 has 14 residues. Germline CDR1 reads DFQATT; CDR2 reads SNEGSKA (reference sequence). The V segment lost 3 bases and the J segment 4 bases; nucleotides outside the gene matches: 6. CDR3 sequence: CSASGGGGYNEQFF. Written as DNA, the CDR3 is TGCAGTGCTAGTGGGGGGGGAGGATACAATGAGCAGTTCTTC.

The rearrangement uses TRBV27 and TRBJ1-2, with D possibly being TRBD1 (6 bases). Germline CDR1 MNHEY, CDR2 SMNVEV (reference sequence). Trimming pared 2 bases from V and 7 bases from J, leaving 14 bases between. The CDR3 is 14 amino acids. CDR3 in amino acids: CASSLRQGSFGYTF. Written as DNA, the CDR3 is TGTGCCAGCAGTTTACGGCAGGGGTCTTTTGGCTACACCTTC.

The V call is TRBV7-6, the J call TRBJ1-4, with 8 bases identical to TRBD1. Trimming at V came to 5 bases and at J to 10 bases, leaving 9 bases not matched to a gene. CDR3 length: 14 amino acids. Germline CDR1 SGHVS, CDR2 FNYEAQ. Here the CDR3 DNA reads TGTGCCAGCAGCACTGGACAGGGCCTCTTAAAACTGTTTTTT. It yields the protein CASSTGQGLLKLFF.

The sample holds one count of this clone. This chain uses TRBV28 with TRBJ2-7; D perhaps matches TRBD1 (6 bases). The V gene's germline CDR1 is MDHEN and CDR2 SYDVKM. Trimming took 10 bases from V and 3 from J, leaving 19 bases between them. This CDR3 region has 14 residues. CDR3 nucleotide sequence: TGTGCCACCAGAAATATCGGACAGATCTACGAGCAGTACTTC. This codes for CATRNIGQIYEQYF.

Comment on this clone: The junction does not match germline at one end; this may be a read error. The chain has TRBV2 and TRBJ2-7; 10 bases line up with TRBD2. This CDR3 region has 17 residues. Per germline, CDR1 SNHLY and CDR2 FYNNEI. The CDR3 sequence: CASTEGLAAIPAYEQYF. Here the CDR3 DNA reads TGTGCCAGCACTGAAGGACTAGCGGCAATCCCGGCCTACGAGCAGTACTTC.

The chain is built from TRBV9 and TRBJ1-6; maybe TRBD1 (5 bases). The CDR3 is made up of 14 amino acids. Trimming cost V 0 bases and J 7 bases, with 8 bases left between them. Germline V gene lookup returns CDR1 SGDLS and CDR2 YYNGEE. Here the CDR3 DNA reads TGTGCCAGCAGCGTAGCCAGGGAGAATTCACCCCTCCACTTT. Protein: CASSVARENSPLHF.